These 21 T cell receptor beta chains originate from one sample sequenced in a study of T cell responses to AZD1222 COVID-19 vaccine. Profiled with immunoSEQ multiplex PCR; TCRdb holds only in-frame clones, not every one. The data hold about 37,000 clones, with about 86% observed a single time. The source material was peripheral blood, sampled on day 0 of AZD1222 vaccination. All receptors derive from an adult in good health.

The chain employs TRBV7-9 and TRBJ1-4; D is unclear. Germline CDR1 is SEHNR and CDR2 is FQNEAQ (reference sequence). The CDR3 consists of 11 residues. V dropped 8 bases and J dropped 10 bases, with 11 bases sitting between them. CDR3 sequence: CASHNVGKLFF. The CDR3, as DNA: TGTGCCAGCCATAACGTAGGAAAACTGTTTTTT.

The chain's CDR3 is CATSDFPGGADGYTF. As DNA, the CDR3 is TGTGCCACCAGTGATTTCCCCGGGGGGGCCGACGGCTACACCTTC. The rearrangement links TRBV24-1 to TRBJ1-2, with a weak D call TRBD1 (6 bases). Trimming took off 1 base at V and 8 bases at J, with 16 bases between the two ends. The CDR3 runs to 15 residues. From germline, CDR1 is KGHDR and CDR2 SFDVKD.

The rearrangement links TRBV7-9 to TRBJ1-1; D call uncertain. Per the germline V gene, CDR1 is SEHNR and CDR2 is FQNEAQ (reference sequence). The CDR3 consists of 13 residues. V dropped 7 bases and J dropped 1 base, with 10 bases sitting between them. CDR3 amino acids: CASTTKGNTEAFF. CDR3 nucleotides: TGTGCCAGCACCACAAAAGGGAACACTGAAGCTTTCTTT. Variable domain in full (rest from reference TRBV7-9 and TRBJ1-1): DTGVSQNPRHKITKRGQNVTFRCDPISEHNRLYWYRQTLGQGPEFLTYFQNEAQLEKSRLLSDRFSAERPKGSFSTLEIQRTEQGDSAMYLCASTTKGNTEAFFGQGTRLTVV.

V gene TRBV12-3 or TRBV12-4 combines with J gene TRBJ1-2; D is undetermined. The V end lost 3 bases, the J end lost 8 bases, and 7 bases lay between the germline ends. The CDR3 is 11 amino acids. This CDR3 reads CASSFRVGYTF. CDR3 bases: TGTGCCAGCAGTTTTCGGGTCGGCTACACCTTC.

J is TRBJ2-3 and V is TRBV28; 8 nucleotides match TRBD2. The CDR3 has 14 amino acids. Germline trimming cut 4 bases from V and 8 bases from J; bases unmatched to any gene: 8. Looked up from germline, CDR1 is MDHEN and CDR2 is SYDVKM. CDR3 protein: CASSSGGWAGTQYF. In nucleotides, the CDR3 is TGTGCCAGCAGTTCGGGGGGGTGGGCTGGTACGCAGTATTTT.

The chain uses TRBV6-5 and TRBJ2-2; TRBD1 aligns across 7 bases. The CDR3 totals 14 residues. J gave up 1 base and V 10 bases, and 6 bases lay outside the gene matches. Germline CDR1 MNHEY, CDR2 SVGAGI. Written as DNA, the CDR3 is TGTGCCACCCTCCGACAGGGGAACACCGGGGAGCTGTTTTTT. Translating it yields CATLRQGNTGELFF.

This chain uses TRBV11-2 with TRBJ1-1; TRBD1 matches 9 bases. The germline V gene has CDR1 SGHAT and CDR2 FQNNGV. Trimming removed 2 bases from V and 1 base from J; junction bases left unmatched: 2. The CDR3 runs to 15 residues. CDR3 amino acids: CASSLLGQGNTEAFF. The CDR3 nucleotides are TGTGCCAGCAGCTTATTGGGACAGGGGAACACTGAAGCTTTCTTT.

The chain recombines TRBV6-5 with TRBJ1-2, with D unclear. The V gene lost 11 bases and the J gene lost 2 bases, with 6 bases spanning the gap. This CDR3 region has 10 residues. Germline loops: CDR1 MNHEY, CDR2 SVGAGI. CDR3 protein: CAGWNYGYTF. The CDR3 DNA reads as TGTGCCGGCTGGAACTATGGCTACACCTTC.

This clone was found once. The V gene is TRBV10-3, the J gene TRBJ2-4, with TRBD1 matching 7 bases. CDR3 size: 12 residues. V shed 10 bases, J shed 7 bases, and the junction held 7 bases outside the gene matches. Germline assignment: CDR1 ENHRY and CDR2 SYGVKD. CDR3 in amino acids: CATAQGSNIQYF. DNA for the CDR3: TGTGCCACCGCACAGGGGTCGAACATTCAGTACTTC.

In its sample, this clone was seen once. The genes are TRBV5-5 and TRBJ2-4; 7 bases map to TRBD1. The germline V gene encodes CDR1 SGHKS and CDR2 YYEKEE (reference sequence). CDR3 length: 15 residues. V lost 4 bases, J lost 3 bases, and 7 bases stayed unmatched. The CDR3 nucleotides are TGTGCCAGCAGCGCGACCGGGACAGTCAAAAACATTCAGTACTTC. Its translation is CASSATGTVKNIQYF.

Points on this clone: It is likely a read error: a sequence one base away is far more abundant. The chain has TRBV7-9 and TRBJ1-5; D unresolved. This CDR3 contains 12 residues. Trimming left V 4 bases short and J 0 bases short, with 1 base between. Germline-derived CDR1 and CDR2 are SEHNR and FQNEAQ (reference sequence). CDR3 bases: TGTGCCAGCAGCTATAGCAATCAGCCCCAGCATTTT. Its translation: CASSYSNQPQHF.

This clone is a singleton in its sample. This chain connects TRBV28 to TRBJ2-3, with unresolved D. CDR1 and CDR2 from the germline V gene are MDHEN and SYDVKM. The CDR3 loop spans 15 amino acids. V was cut by 1 base and J by 2 bases, with 10 bases left in between. The CDR3 loop reads CASSLFSESTDTQYF. For the CDR3, the DNA is TGTGCCAGCAGTTTATTCTCGGAATCCACAGATACGCAGTATTTT.

V and J are TRBV28 and TRBJ1-5; D not resolved. CDR3 length equals 13 residues. Trimming shortened V by 1 base and J by 4 bases, and 5 bases separated the two germline ends. The V gene's germline CDR1 is MDHEN and CDR2 SYDVKM. The CDR3 sequence: CASSLYRNQPQHF. DNA of the CDR3: TGTGCCAGCAGTTTATATAGGAATCAGCCCCAGCATTTT.

V is TRBV5-5 and J is TRBJ1-6, with a possible D match to TRBD1 (5 bases). CDR1 is SGHKS, CDR2 YYEKEE, per germline (reference sequence). Trimming cost V 1 base and J 2 bases, with 7 bases left between them. CDR3 size: 15 residues. CDR3 sequence: CASSLRGPYNSPLHF. The CDR3 DNA follows: TGTGCCAGCAGCTTGCGGGGCCCCTATAATTCACCCCTCCACTTT.

This clone was observed a single time. The V gene is TRBV19, the J gene TRBJ2-3; the D is unclear. The germline V gene has CDR1 LNHDA and CDR2 SQIVND (reference sequence). CDR3 length: 15 amino acids. Trimming took 4 bases from V and 3 from J, leaving 14 bases between them. In nucleotides, the CDR3 is TGTGCCAGTAGTAGGGATCTCAGCCGAACAGATACGCAGTATTTT. Translated: CASSRDLSRTDTQYF.

The chain has TRBV25-1 and TRBJ1-1; no reliable D call. This CDR3 comprises 16 residues. Germline CDR1 reads MGHDK; CDR2 reads SYGVNS. V dropped 8 bases and J dropped 1 base, with 20 bases sitting between them. CDR3 nucleotide sequence: TGTGCCAGCGTTGGATCCCATCTGGGATCGAACACTGAAGCTTTCTTT. Its protein product is CASVGSHLGSNTEAFF.

The chain carries TRBV7-2 and TRBJ1-1; D is undetermined. The length of the CDR3 is 16 residues. The V end was cut by 0 bases, the J end by 6 bases, with 17 bases between. The germline CDR1 and CDR2 sequences are SGHTA and FQGNSA. The chain's CDR3 is CASSLAAVTIPAEAFF. CDR3 coding DNA: TGTGCCAGCAGCTTAGCGGCCGTGACAATACCGGCTGAAGCTTTCTTT.

The V call is TRBV28, the J call TRBJ1-5, with D maybe TRBD1 (5 bases). CDR1 and CDR2 (germline): MDHEN, SYDVKM. V lost 5 bases, J lost 7 bases, and 12 bases lay in between. The CDR3 length is 13 residues. CDR3 nucleotide sequence: TGTGCCAGCAGTCCCCGGGGGGTGCAGCCCCAGCATTTT. Protein product: CASSPRGVQPQHF.

V and J are TRBV18 and TRBJ2-7, with D unclear. Trimming cost V 2 bases and J 3 bases, with 8 bases left between them. Germline-derived CDR1 and CDR2 are KGHSH and LQKENI. This CDR3 contains 13 residues. The CDR3 sequence is CASSPDVGYEQYF. CDR3 nucleotides: TGTGCCAGCTCACCAGACGTTGGCTACGAGCAGTACTTC.

The chain recombines TRBV6-5 with TRBJ2-7; 8 nucleotides line up with TRBD1. Trimming took 6 bases from V and 0 from J; bases not matched to a gene: 7. Germline assignment: CDR1 MNHEY and CDR2 SVGAGI. This CDR3 is 15 amino acids long. CDR3 residues: CASSPGQASSYEQYF. The CDR3 nucleotides read TGTGCCAGCAGCCCGGGACAGGCAAGCTCCTACGAGCAGTACTTC.

The chain uses TRBV18 and TRBJ1-3, with no clear D. The CDR3 runs 15 residues. CDR1 and CDR2 (germline): KGHSH, LQKENI. The germline V and J ends were trimmed by 6 bases and 8 bases, with 20 bases remaining between them. The CDR3 region is CASSPSPARGDTIYF. The CDR3 DNA sequence: TGTGCCAGCTCTCCCTCGCCCGCCCGTGGGGACACCATATATTTT.